This T cell receptor (beta chain) appears in the sequencing data of a study of beta chain features in type 1 diabetes. Turning to the study itself: There were 107,917,701 sorted cells examined across all samples.

The authors reverse transcribed all of the isolated RNA, so sequencing captured expressed TCRB transcripts. Only in-frame clones appear in the TCRdb table, and some are missing; sequencing was by immunoSEQ multiplex PCR. In the table there are roughly 450,000 clones, approximately 15% of which are singletons. This clone was observed a few times. Antigen specificity is unknown. The CDR3 covers 14 residues. Looked up from germline, CDR1 is SQVTM and CDR2 is ANQGSEA. V gave up 7 bases and J gave up 1 base; unmatched junction bases: 7. General study findings and limits: Researchers caution that PCR might favor shorter templates, equally among patients and controls.

V and J are TRBV29-1 and TRBJ2-1; 7 bases match TRBD2. Sequencing was done on a sample of naive CD4+ T cells from blood. The receptor was isolated from a man aged 25-40 years in good health. The CDR3 DNA reads TGCAGCGCCCCGGGAGGATCTTCCTACAATGAGCAGTTCTTC. This codes for CSAPGGSSYNEQFF.